The rows below give T cell receptor beta chains drawn from one sample of a study. Each CDR3 protein is one row after TCRdb ran MiXCR on the RT-PCR reads. This table has 550,000 to 750,000 distinct CDR3 sequences, over 12% appearing once. Sequencing was carried out using memory CD4+ T cells from blood. The receptors come from a female donor in good health, serving as a healthy control. The CDR3 runs from the conserved cysteine through the conserved F or W. Fields, in order: V gene, D gene, J gene, CDR3 protein. A D gene is named only where the DNA matches it firmly.

v_call: TRBV27; d_call: TRBD1; j_call: TRBJ2-7; cdr3_aa: CASRPHGQASYEQYF
v_call: TRBV14; d_call: .; j_call: TRBJ2-5; cdr3_aa: CASSQSRGETQYF
v_call: TRBV7-9; d_call: .; j_call: TRBJ2-7; cdr3_aa: CASSLGADPLPYEQYF
v_call: TRBV20-1; d_call: .; j_call: TRBJ1-6; cdr3_aa: CSAPKQDNSPLHF
v_call: TRBV6-5; d_call: .; j_call: TRBJ2-1; cdr3_aa: CASSYLQTNEQFF
v_call: TRBV27; d_call: .; j_call: TRBJ1-3; cdr3_aa: CASRDSLSGNTIYF
v_call: TRBV10-3; d_call: .; j_call: TRBJ2-5; cdr3_aa: CAISVGGGGWETQYF
v_call: TRBV5-1; d_call: TRBD1; j_call: TRBJ2-3; cdr3_aa: CASSGTGVTDTQYF
v_call: TRBV7-2; d_call: TRBD1; j_call: TRBJ1-1; cdr3_aa: CASTFLQGAYTEAFF
v_call: TRBV29-1; d_call: .; j_call: TRBJ2-5; cdr3_aa: CSVVNSGMGQETQYF
v_call: TRBV12-3/TRBV12-4; d_call: TRBD2; j_call: TRBJ2-7; cdr3_aa: CASSLTSGGAYEQYF
v_call: TRBV6-5; d_call: .; j_call: TRBJ1-1; cdr3_aa: CASSRTAQVTEAFF
v_call: TRBV19; d_call: .; j_call: TRBJ2-2; cdr3_aa: CATTGGFGTGELFF
v_call: TRBV12-3/TRBV12-4; d_call: TRBD2; j_call: TRBJ2-1; cdr3_aa: CASSPGTSAHEQFF
v_call: TRBV7-3; d_call: TRBD1; j_call: TRBJ2-1; cdr3_aa: CASSLTFGTGSANEQFF
v_call: TRBV29-1; d_call: .; j_call: TRBJ2-3; cdr3_aa: CSGSSTDTQYF
v_call: TRBV30; d_call: TRBD1; j_call: TRBJ2-1; cdr3_aa: CAWSVGTENEQFF
v_call: TRBV15; d_call: TRBD2; j_call: TRBJ2-5; cdr3_aa: CATSGGLRGLAVSQETQYF
v_call: TRBV20-1; d_call: .; j_call: TRBJ2-2; cdr3_aa: CSARSWGGANTGELFF
v_call: TRBV5-6; d_call: TRBD2; j_call: TRBJ2-7; cdr3_aa: CASSFRTSGGLRGYEQYF
v_call: TRBV20-1; d_call: .; j_call: TRBJ2-7; cdr3_aa: CSARPPGDSNEQYF
v_call: TRBV28; d_call: .; j_call: TRBJ1-3; cdr3_aa: CASGVALYYSGNTIYF
v_call: TRBV7-2; d_call: .; j_call: TRBJ2-2; cdr3_aa: CASSLESRTSTGELFF
v_call: TRBV20-1; d_call: TRBD1; j_call: TRBJ1-2; cdr3_aa: CSARAPGQGQGGYTF
v_call: TRBV20-1; d_call: .; j_call: TRBJ1-2; cdr3_aa: CSARETGQTNYGYTF
v_call: TRBV27; d_call: .; j_call: TRBJ2-7; cdr3_aa: CASSRWGSSYEQYF
v_call: TRBV2; d_call: .; j_call: TRBJ2-7; cdr3_aa: CASSEVRLATYEQYF
v_call: TRBV6-5; d_call: .; j_call: TRBJ2-3; cdr3_aa: CASLPRGRQGDTQYF
v_call: TRBV5-5; d_call: TRBD1; j_call: TRBJ2-7; cdr3_aa: CASSLASSRDRVYGEQYF
v_call: TRBV4-1; d_call: TRBD1; j_call: TRBJ2-1; cdr3_aa: CASSHPQGTGSSGAYNEQFF
v_call: TRBV7-2; d_call: .; j_call: TRBJ2-5; cdr3_aa: CASSRTASDGETQYF
v_call: TRBV28; d_call: .; j_call: TRBJ2-7; cdr3_aa: CASSFPRPLDYEQYF
v_call: TRBV20-1; d_call: TRBD2; j_call: TRBJ2-1; cdr3_aa: CSASRSGRAGNEQFF
v_call: TRBV6-2/TRBV6-3; d_call: TRBD1; j_call: TRBJ2-7; cdr3_aa: CASGRTGGVEQYF
v_call: TRBV10-3; d_call: .; j_call: TRBJ1-3; cdr3_aa: CAISGTLNTIYF
v_call: TRBV2; d_call: TRBD1; j_call: TRBJ2-1; cdr3_aa: CASRGDRVKLGEQFF
v_call: TRBV7-9; d_call: .; j_call: TRBJ1-2; cdr3_aa: CASSFPGDYYGYTF
v_call: TRBV19; d_call: TRBD1; j_call: TRBJ1-1; cdr3_aa: CATRDRVWTSEAFF